This TCR beta chain emerged from a study of blood T cell repertoires in COVID-19 (dated by TCRdb to 2018 to 2020). With respect to the entire study: Samples from collaborators originated in the United States, Italy and Spain and spanned both the acute and convalescent phases of COVID-19. The dataset comprised deeply sampled blood TCRbeta repertoires from subjects exposed to, actively infected with, or recovered from COVID-19. The prospective study material was composed of cDNA or gDNA derived from T cells, B-cell-depleted T cells, or PBMCs. Sample metadata almost always included a de-identified subject ID, COVID-19 status, age in years and sex. Samples came from the ongoing ImmuneRACE study (first 160 participants) plus 1,254 subjects from 6 global collaborators. Where available, HLA class I and class II types were taken from metadata supplied by the sample provider and were not determined by assay-based typing. The repertoires were made available in a free public database intended to serve as a resource for research on the immune response to SARS-CoV-2.

Participants in the prospective study were aged about 18 to 95 years, lived in 20 to 30 United States geographic areas, and enrolled through a virtual design. In the prospective study, participants were assigned to cohorts based on the clinical history participants reported in a screening survey and a study questionnaire. In the prospective study, mobile phlebotomists collected whole blood, serum and a nasopharyngeal or oropharyngeal swab from each participant. Participants in the prospective study had the option to provide additional blood draws and questionnaires over a roughly two-month period. Before DNA extraction, prospective study blood samples were shipped either frozen or at room temperature. Notes on this clone: The specificity of this receptor is unknown. No base quality values were provided; no much bigger clone lies one nucleotide off.

Paper-wide results and their limitations: How much clinical and demographic metadata was included differed by source and by participant, and the metadata was provided uncurated.

TCRbeta CDR3 regions were amplified from genomic DNA using the immunoSEQ Assay, a bias-controlled multiplex PCR. In the source study's methods: Nucleated cell counts per sample were estimated from amplification of reference gene primers within the assay. To quantify the absolute abundance of each unique TCRbeta CDR3 rearrangement, sequence reads were collapsed and filtered. For each sample, productive Simpson clonality was calculated as the square root of Simpson's diversity index over productive rearrangements. Not all clones reach the TCRdb copy of this immuneACCESS table, which keeps in-frame sequences only. Checked studies attribute under half of the gap to unresolved V genes and leave the rest unexplained. V and J calls and clone size are as listed in that table; D and trimming were resolved from the DNA. Within this sample are a few hundred thousand clones, with around 89% of them counted one time only. The biggest ten clones account for about 1.2% of the sample.

Via the germline V gene, CDR1 is SGDLS and CDR2 YYNGEE. The CDR3, from cysteine to phenylalanine, totals 15 residues. Only CDR3 DNA remains: 45 bases, in frame from the first base. V loses 3 bases at its end and J loses 1 base; junction bases beyond the gene matches: 4. The receptor's source is a woman in her thirties or forties with acute COVID-19. The chain couples TRBV9 to TRBJ2-1; a stretch of 7 junction bases matches TRBD2. The sequencing sample was made of PBMCs or T cells enriched from blood (not recorded which). The CDR3 reads CASSESGNSYNEQFF. The sequenced DNA is TGTGCCAGCAGCGAGAGCGGGAATTCCTACAATGAGCAGTTCTTC.